This T cell receptor beta chain appears in the sequencing data of a study of T cells in tumors after PD-1 blockade. Across the whole study: Patients received pembrolizumab 200 mg every 3 weeks or cemiplimab 350 mg every 2 weeks. During anti-PD-1 treatment, some patients continued daily vismodegib 150 mg.

Genomic DNA template from tumor biopsies or peripheral blood, about 600 ng to 6,004 ng input. About this clone itself: As yet, its antigen is unknown.

Findings and limits, study-wide: Some novel exhausted tumor clones appeared in pre-treatment blood, suggesting peripheral recruitment.

Germline trimming cut 4 bases from V and 5 bases from J; bases unmatched to any gene: 4. The CDR3 totals 14 residues. CDR1 and CDR2 (germline): SGHRS, YFSETQ. Profiling relied on immunoSEQ multiplex PCR, and the TCRdb table lists in-frame clones only, not all of them. The data contain about 33,000 clones, about three quarters of them singletons. This rearrangement joins TRBV5-1 to TRBJ2-3, with 10 nucleotides matching TRBD1. The receptor comes from a human donor with basal cell carcinoma. Sequences were derived from PBMCs, sampled before anti-PD-1 treatment. CDR3 residues: CASSATGGEDTQYF. The CDR3, as DNA: TGCGCCAGCAGCGCGACAGGGGGCGAAGATACGCAGTATTTT.